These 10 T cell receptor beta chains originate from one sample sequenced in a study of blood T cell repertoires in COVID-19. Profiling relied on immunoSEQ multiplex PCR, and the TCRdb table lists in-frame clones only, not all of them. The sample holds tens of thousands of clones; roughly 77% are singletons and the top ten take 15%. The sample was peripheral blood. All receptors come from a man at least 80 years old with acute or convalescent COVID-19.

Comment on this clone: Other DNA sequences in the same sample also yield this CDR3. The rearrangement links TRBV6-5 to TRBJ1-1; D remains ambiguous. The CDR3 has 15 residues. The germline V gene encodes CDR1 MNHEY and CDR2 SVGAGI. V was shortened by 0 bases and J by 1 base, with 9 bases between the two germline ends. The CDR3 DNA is TGTGCCAGCAGTTACTCAGGGAGAGGGAACACTGAAGCTTTCTTT. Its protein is CASSYSGRGNTEAFF.

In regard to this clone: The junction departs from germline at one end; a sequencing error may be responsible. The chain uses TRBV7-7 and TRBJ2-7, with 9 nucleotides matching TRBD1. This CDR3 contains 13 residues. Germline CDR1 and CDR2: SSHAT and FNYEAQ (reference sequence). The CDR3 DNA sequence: TGTGCTAGCAGCTCCGGACAGGGGAGGGAGCAGTACTTC. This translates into CASSSGQGREQYF.

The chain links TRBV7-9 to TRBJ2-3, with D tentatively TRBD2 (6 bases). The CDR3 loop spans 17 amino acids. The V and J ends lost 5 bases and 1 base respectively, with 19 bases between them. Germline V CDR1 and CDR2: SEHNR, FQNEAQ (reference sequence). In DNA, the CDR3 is TGTGCCAGCAGCAATACAGTGGGCGGGGTGGGCACAGATACGCAGTATTTT. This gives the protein CASSNTVGGVGTDTQYF.

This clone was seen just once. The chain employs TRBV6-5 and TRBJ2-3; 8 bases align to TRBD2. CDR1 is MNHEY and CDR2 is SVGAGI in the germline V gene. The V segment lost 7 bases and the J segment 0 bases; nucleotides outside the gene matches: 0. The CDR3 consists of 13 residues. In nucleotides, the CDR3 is TGTGCCAGCACGGGGGGGAGCACAGATACGCAGTATTTT. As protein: CASTGGSTDTQYF.

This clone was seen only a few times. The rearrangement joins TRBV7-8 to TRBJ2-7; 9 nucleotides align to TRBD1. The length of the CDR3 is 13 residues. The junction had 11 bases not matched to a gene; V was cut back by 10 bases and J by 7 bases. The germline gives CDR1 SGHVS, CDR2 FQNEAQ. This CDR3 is CAIPGQGAREQYF. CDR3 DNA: TGTGCCATACCGGGACAGGGCGCACGGGAGCAGTACTTC.

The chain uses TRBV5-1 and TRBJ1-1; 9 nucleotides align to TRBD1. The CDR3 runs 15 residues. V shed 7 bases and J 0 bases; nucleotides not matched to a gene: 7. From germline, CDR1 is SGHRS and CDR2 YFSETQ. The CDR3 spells CASGPGQGLNTEAFF. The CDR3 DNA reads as TGCGCCAGCGGCCCCGGACAGGGGTTGAACACTGAAGCTTTCTTT.

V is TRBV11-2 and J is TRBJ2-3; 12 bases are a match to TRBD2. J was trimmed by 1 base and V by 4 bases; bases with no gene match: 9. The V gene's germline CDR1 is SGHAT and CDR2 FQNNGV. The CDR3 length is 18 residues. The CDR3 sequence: CASSSGPSGGARTDTQYF. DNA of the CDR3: TGTGCCAGCAGCTCGGGCCCTAGCGGGGGGGCTCGCACAGATACGCAGTATTTT. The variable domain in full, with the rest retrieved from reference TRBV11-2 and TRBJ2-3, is EAGVAQSPRYKIIEKRQSVAFWCNPISGHATLYWYQQILGQGPKLLIQFQNNGVVDDSQLPKDRFSAERLKGVDSTLKIQPAKLEDSAVYLCASSSGPSGGARTDTQYFGPGTRLTVL.

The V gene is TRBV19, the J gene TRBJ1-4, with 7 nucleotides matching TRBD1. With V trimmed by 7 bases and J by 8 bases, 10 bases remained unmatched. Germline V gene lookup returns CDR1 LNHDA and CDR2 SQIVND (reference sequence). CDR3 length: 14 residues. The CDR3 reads CASKKRDSPEKLFF. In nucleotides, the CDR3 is TGTGCCAGTAAAAAACGGGACAGCCCAGAAAAACTGTTTTTT.

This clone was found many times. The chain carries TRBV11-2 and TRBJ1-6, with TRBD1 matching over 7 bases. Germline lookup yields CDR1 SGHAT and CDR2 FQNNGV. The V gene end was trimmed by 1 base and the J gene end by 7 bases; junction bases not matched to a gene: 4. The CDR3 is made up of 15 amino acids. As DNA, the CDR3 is TGTGCCAGCAGCTTAGCCGGGACAGTAAATTCACCCCTCCACTTT. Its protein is CASSLAGTVNSPLHF.

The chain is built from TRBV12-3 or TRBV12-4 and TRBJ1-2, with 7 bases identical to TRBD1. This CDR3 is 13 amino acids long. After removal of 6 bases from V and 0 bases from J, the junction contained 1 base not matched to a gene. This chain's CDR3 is CASSGTANYGYTF. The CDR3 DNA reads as TGTGCCAGCAGCGGGACAGCTAACTATGGCTACACCTTC.